The T cell receptor beta chain under discussion was sequenced for a study of blood T cell repertoires in COVID-19 (dated by TCRdb to about 2020). For context, the study as a whole: The collaborator samples originated in the United States, Italy and Spain and spanned the acute and convalescent phases of COVID-19. HLA class I and class II types, where available, came from metadata supplied by the sample provider rather than from assay-based typing. A de-identified subject ID, COVID-19 status, age in years and sex were almost always included in the sample metadata. Samples came from the ongoing ImmuneRACE study (first 160 participants) plus 1,254 subjects from 6 global collaborators. The prospective study material was composed of cDNA or gDNA derived from T cells, B-cell-depleted T cells, or PBMCs. Subjects who had been exposed to COVID-19, were actively infected with it, or had recovered from it provided the deeply sampled blood TCRbeta repertoires that made up the dataset. A freely available public database, intended as a resource for researchers studying the immune response to SARS-CoV-2, is where the repertoires were released.

Overall results and qualifications from the work: Clinical and demographic metadata were provided uncurated, with the amount varying by source and participant.

Note on this clone: No cognate antigen has been identified for it. Within one base of it there is no much larger clone, and no base qualities were kept.

TCRbeta CDR3 regions were amplified from genomic DNA using the immunoSEQ Assay, a bias-controlled multiplex PCR. As for the authors' bioinformatics: Nucleated cell counts per sample were estimated from amplification of reference gene primers within the assay. To quantify the absolute abundance of each unique TCRbeta CDR3 rearrangement, sequence reads were collapsed and filtered. For each sample, productive Simpson clonality was calculated by taking the square root of Simpson's diversity index across productive rearrangements. In its TCRdb copy, this immuneACCESS table keeps in-frame sequences only and misses some clones. Where compared with another copy, unresolved V genes explain less than half of these, and the others have no known cause. The DNA was the basis for D and trimming; V, J and clone size are from that table. The table for this sample lists some 180,000 clones; about 80% of them were counted only once. The ten largest clones represent roughly 9.4% of the sample.

Collaborating institutions collected whole blood in K2EDTA tubes following their own protocols. Collaborator samples were shipped for TCRbeta analysis as frozen whole blood, isolated PBMCs, or DNA extracted from either sample type. Spanning cysteine to phenylalanine, the CDR3 consists of 13 amino acids. Only the CDR3 DNA is retained, 39 bases long and in frame from the first base. V loses 11 bases at its end and J loses 14 bases; junction bases beyond the gene matches: 17. Per the germline V gene (reference sequence), SEHNR is the CDR1 and FQNEAQ is the CDR2. Recombination joined TRBV7-9 with TRBJ2-1, with 8 bases aligning to TRBD2. The sequence was collected from a woman in her 50s with active or convalescent COVID-19. The sequencing sample was made of peripheral blood. This receptor has the CDR3 CALGGRGGPVEFF. In nucleotides, the sequence is TGTGCCCTCGGCGGTCGGGGGGGCCCTGTAGAGTTCTTC.